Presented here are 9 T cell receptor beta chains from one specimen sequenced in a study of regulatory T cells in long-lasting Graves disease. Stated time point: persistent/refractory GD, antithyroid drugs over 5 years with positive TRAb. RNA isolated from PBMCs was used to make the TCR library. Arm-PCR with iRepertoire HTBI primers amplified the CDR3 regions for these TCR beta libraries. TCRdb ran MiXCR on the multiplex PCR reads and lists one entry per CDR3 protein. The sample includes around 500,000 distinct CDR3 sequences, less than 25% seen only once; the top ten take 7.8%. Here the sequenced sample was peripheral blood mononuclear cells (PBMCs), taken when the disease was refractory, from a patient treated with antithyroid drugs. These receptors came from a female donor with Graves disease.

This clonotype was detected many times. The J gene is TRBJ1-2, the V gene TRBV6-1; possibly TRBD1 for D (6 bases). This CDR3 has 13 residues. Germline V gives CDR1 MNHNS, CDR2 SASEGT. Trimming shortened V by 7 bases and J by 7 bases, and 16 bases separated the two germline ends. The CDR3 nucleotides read TGTGCCAGCACTCAACTAACAGGGACTGGCTACACCTTC. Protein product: CASTQLTGTGYTF.

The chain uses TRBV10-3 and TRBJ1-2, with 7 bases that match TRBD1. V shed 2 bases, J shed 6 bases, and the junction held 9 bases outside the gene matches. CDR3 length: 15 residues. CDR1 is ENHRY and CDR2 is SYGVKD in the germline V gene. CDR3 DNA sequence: TGTGCCATCAGTGAGCCCGAGACAGGGTACCATGGCTACACCTTC. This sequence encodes CAISEPETGYHGYTF.

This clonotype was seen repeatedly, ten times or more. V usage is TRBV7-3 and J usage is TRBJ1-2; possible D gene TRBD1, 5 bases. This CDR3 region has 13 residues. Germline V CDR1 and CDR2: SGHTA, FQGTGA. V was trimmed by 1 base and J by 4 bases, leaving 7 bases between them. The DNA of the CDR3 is TGTGCCAGCAGCTTAATGGGGGGCTATGGCTACACCTTC. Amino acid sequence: CASSLMGGYGYTF.

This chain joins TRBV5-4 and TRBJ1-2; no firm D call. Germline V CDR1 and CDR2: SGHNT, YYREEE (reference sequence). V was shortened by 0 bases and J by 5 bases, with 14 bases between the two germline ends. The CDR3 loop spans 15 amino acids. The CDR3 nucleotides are TGTGCCAGCAGCTTGGTAGAGGCGGGAAATTATGGCTACACCTTC. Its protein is CASSLVEAGNYGYTF.

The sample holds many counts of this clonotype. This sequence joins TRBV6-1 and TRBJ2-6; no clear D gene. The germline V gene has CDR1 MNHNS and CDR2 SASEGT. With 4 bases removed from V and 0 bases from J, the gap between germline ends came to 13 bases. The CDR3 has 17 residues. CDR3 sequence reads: CASSGGRISSGANVLTF. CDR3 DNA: TGTGCCAGCAGTGGTGGCAGAATAAGCTCTGGGGCCAACGTCCTGACTTTC.

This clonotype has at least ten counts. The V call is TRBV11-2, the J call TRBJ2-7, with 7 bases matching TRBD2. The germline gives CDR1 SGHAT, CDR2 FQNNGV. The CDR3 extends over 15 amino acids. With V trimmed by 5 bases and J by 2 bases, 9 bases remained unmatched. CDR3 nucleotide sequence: TGTGCCAGCAGCAGCCGGGGTGGGACTACCTACGAGCAGTACTTC. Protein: CASSSRGGTTYEQYF. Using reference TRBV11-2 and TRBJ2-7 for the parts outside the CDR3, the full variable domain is EAGVAQSPRYKIIEKRQSVAFWCNPISGHATLYWYQQILGQGPKLLIQFQNNGVVDDSQLPKDRFSAERLKGVDSTLKIQPAKLEDSAVYLCASSSRGGTTYEQYFGPGTRLTVT.

As DNA, the CDR3 is TGCGCCAGCAGCCAACAAACCGGGCCCTTGTACTACACCTTC. Translation: CASSQQTGPLYYTF. The rearrangement joins TRBV4-1 to TRBJ1-2, with D unclear. Trimming stripped 2 bases from V and 10 bases from J, with 17 bases between. Germline loops: CDR1 MGHRA, CDR2 YSYEKL. CDR3 length: 14 residues.

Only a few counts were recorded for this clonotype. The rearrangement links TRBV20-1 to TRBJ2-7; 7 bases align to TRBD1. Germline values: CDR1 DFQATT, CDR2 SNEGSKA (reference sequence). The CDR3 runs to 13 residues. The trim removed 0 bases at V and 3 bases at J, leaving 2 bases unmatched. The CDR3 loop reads CSARETGRYEQYF. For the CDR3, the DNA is TGCAGTGCTAGAGAGACAGGGCGCTACGAGCAGTACTTC.

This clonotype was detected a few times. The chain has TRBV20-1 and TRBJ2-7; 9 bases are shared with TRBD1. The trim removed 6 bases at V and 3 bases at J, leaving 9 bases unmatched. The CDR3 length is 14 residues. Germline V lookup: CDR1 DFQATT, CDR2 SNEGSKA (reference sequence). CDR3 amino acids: CSARADRGSYEQYF. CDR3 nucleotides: TGCAGTGCCCGAGCCGACAGGGGGAGCTACGAGCAGTACTTC.